The T cell receptor beta chain described here comes from a study of control samples from healthy donors and cancer patients. The V gene lost 6 bases and the J gene lost 6 bases, with 11 bases spanning the gap. The CDR3 extends over 12 amino acids. Germline CDR1 reads MGHDK; CDR2 reads SYGVNS. Profiling relied on immunoSEQ multiplex PCR, and the TCRdb table lists in-frame clones only, not all of them. This table holds tens of thousands of clones, approximately 86% found once. The receptor was derived from a woman aged 45 to 65 in good health. The chain employs TRBV25-1 and TRBJ1-1; D is unclear. Material for sequencing was blood. This CDR3 reads CASSSAASEAFF. The DNA for the CDR3 is TGTGCCAGCAGCTCTGCGGCTTCTGAAGCTTTCTTT.